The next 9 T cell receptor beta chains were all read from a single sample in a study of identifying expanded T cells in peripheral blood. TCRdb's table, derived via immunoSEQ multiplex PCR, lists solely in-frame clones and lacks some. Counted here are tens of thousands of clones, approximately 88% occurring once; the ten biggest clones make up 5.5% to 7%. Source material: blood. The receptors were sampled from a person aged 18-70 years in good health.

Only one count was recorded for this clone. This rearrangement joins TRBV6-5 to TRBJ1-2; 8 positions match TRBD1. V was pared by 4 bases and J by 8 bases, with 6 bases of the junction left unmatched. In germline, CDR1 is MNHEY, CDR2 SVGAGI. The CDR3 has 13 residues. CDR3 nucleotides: TGTGCCAGCAGTTCCCAGGGGGCGCGGGGCTACACCTTC. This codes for CASSSQGARGYTF.

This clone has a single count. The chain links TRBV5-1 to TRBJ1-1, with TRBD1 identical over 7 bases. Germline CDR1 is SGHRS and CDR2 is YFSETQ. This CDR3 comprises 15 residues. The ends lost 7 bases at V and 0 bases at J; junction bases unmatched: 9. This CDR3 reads CASRETGQLNTEAFF. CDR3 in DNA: TGCGCCAGCCGCGAGACAGGGCAATTGAACACTGAAGCTTTCTTT.

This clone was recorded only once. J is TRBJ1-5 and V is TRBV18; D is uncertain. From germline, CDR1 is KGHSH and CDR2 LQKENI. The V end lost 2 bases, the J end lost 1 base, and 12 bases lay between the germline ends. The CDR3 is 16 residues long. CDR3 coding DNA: TGTGCCAGCTCACCAGCCTTACAGCCGAGCAATCAGCCCCAGCATTTT. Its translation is CASSPALQPSNQPQHF.

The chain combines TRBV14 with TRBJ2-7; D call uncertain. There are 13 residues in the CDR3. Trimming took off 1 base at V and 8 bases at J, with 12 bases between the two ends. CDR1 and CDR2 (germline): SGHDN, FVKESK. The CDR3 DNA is TGTGCCAGCAGCCAAGGAAGGGTGCTTCAGCAGTACTTC. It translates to CASSQGRVLQQYF.

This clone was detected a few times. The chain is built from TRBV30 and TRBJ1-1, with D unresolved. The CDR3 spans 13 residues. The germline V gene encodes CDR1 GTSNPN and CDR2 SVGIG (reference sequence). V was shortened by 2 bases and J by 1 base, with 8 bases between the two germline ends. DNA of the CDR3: TGTGCCTGGAGTTCCGGATCGAACACTGAAGCTTTCTTT. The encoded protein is CAWSSGSNTEAFF.

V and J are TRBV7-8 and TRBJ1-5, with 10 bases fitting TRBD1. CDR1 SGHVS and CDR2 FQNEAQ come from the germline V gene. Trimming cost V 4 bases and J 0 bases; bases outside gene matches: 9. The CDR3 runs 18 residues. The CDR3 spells CASSSGQGGIYSNQPQHF. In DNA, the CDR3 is TGTGCCAGCAGCTCAGGACAGGGGGGCATTTATAGCAATCAGCCCCAGCATTTT. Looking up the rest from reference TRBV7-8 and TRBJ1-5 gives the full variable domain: GAGVSQSPRYKVAKRGQDVALRCDPISGHVSLFWYQQALGQGPEFLTYFQNEAQLDKSGLPSDRFFAERPEGSVSTLKIQRTQQEDSAVYLCASSSGQGGIYSNQPQHFGDGTRLSIL.

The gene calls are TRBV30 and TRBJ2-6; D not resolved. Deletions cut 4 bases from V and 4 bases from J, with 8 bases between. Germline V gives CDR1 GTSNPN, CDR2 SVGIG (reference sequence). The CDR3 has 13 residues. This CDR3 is CAWMARGANVLTF. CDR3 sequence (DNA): TGTGCCTGGATGGCACGGGGGGCCAACGTCCTGACTTTC.

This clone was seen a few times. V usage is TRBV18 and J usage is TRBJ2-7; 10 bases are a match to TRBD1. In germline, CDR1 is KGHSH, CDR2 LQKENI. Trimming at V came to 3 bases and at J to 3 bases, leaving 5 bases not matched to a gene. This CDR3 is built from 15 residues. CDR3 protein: CASSPRGQGNYEQYF. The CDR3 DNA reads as TGTGCCAGCTCACCGAGGGGACAGGGGAACTACGAGCAGTACTTC.

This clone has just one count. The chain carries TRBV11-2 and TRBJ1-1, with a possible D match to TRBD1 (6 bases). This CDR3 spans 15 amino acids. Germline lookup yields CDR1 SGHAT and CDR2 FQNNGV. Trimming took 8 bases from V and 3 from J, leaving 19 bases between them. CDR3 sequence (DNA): TGTGCCAGCGGACAGAGGAGGGGAGGGGACACTGAAGCTTTCTTT. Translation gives CASGQRRGGDTEAFF.